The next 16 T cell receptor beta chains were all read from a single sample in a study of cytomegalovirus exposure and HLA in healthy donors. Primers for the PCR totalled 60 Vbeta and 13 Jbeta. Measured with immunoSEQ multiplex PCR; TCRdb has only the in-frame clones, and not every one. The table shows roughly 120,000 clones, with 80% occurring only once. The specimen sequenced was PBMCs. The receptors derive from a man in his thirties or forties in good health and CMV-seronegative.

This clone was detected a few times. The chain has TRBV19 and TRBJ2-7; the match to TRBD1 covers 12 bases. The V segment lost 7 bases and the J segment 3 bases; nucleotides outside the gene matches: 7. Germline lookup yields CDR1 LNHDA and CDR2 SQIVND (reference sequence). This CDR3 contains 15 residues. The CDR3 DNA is TGTGCCAGTAACCAGGGACAGGGGGCGAGCTACGAGCAGTACTTC. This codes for CASNQGQGASYEQYF.

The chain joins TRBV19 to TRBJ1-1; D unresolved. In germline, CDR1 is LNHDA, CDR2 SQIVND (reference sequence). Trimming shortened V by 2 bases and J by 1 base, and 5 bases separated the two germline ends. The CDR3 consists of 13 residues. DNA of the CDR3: TGTGCCAGTAGTATAAACGGGAACACTGAAGCTTTCTTT. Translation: CASSINGNTEAFF.

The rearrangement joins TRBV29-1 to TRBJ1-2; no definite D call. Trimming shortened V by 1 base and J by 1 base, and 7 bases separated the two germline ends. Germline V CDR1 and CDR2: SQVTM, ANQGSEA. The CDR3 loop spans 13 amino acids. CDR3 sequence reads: CSVEAERNYGYTF. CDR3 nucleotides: TGCAGCGTTGAAGCAGAGCGTAACTATGGCTACACCTTC.

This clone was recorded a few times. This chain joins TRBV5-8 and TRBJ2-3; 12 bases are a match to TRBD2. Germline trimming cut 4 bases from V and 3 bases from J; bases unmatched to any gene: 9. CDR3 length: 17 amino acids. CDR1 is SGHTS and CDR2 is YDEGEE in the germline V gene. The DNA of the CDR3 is TGTGCCAGCAGCCCCGGTTCGACTAGCGGGGGAACAGATACGCAGTATTTT. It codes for CASSPGSTSGGTDTQYF. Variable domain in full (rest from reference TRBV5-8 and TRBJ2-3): EAGVTQSPTHLIKTRGQQATLRCSPISGHTSVYWYQQALGLGLQFLLWYDEGEERNRGNFPPRFSGRQFPNYSSELNVNALELEDSALYLCASSPGSTSGGTDTQYFGPGTRLTVL.

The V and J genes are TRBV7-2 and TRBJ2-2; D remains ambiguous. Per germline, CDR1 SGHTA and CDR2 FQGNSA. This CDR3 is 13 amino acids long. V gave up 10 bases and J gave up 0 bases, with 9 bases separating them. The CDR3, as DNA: TGTGCCACGGAGCTGGCGAACACCGGGGAGCTGTTTTTT. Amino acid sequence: CATELANTGELFF.

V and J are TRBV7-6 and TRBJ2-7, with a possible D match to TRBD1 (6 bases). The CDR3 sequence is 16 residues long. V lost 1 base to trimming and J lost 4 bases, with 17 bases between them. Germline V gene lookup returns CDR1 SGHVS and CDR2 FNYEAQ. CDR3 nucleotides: TGTGCCAGCAGCTTAGGCCCTCAAGGCCAGGGGTACGAGCAGTACTTC. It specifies CASSLGPQGQGYEQYF.

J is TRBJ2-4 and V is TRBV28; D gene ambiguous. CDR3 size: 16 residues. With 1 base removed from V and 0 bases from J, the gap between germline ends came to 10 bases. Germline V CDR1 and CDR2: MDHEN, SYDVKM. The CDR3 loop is CASSLSGSLAKNIQYF. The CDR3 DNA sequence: TGTGCCAGCAGTTTATCGGGTTCGTTAGCCAAAAACATTCAGTACTTC.

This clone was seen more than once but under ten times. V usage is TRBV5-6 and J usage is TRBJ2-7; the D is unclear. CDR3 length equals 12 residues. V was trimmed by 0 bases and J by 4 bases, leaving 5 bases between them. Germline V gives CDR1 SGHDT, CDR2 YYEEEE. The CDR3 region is CASSLGRYEQYF. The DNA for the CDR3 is TGTGCCAGCAGCTTGGGCAGGTACGAGCAGTACTTC.

The CDR3 reads CASSILFIADTQYF. DNA for the CDR3: TGTGCCAGTAGTATTTTGTTTATAGCAGATACGCAGTATTTT. This rearrangement joins TRBV19 to TRBJ2-3; no firm D call. Germline assignment: CDR1 LNHDA and CDR2 SQIVND (reference sequence). The CDR3 extends over 14 amino acids. Deletions cut 3 bases from V and 4 bases from J, with 11 bases between. Full variable domain (missing parts from reference TRBV19 and TRBJ2-3): DGGITQSPKYLFRKEGQNVTLSCEQNLNHDAMYWYRQDPGQGLRLIYYSQIVNDFQKGDIAEGYSVSREKKESFPLTVTSAQKNPTAFYLCASSILFIADTQYFGPGTRLTVL.

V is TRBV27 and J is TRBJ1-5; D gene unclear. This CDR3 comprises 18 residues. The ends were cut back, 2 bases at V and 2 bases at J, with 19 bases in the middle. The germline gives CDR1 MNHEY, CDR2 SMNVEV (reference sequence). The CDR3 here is CASSLKPPGWRGNQPQHF. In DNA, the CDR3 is TGTGCCAGCAGTTTAAAGCCCCCGGGGTGGAGGGGCAATCAGCCCCAGCATTTT.

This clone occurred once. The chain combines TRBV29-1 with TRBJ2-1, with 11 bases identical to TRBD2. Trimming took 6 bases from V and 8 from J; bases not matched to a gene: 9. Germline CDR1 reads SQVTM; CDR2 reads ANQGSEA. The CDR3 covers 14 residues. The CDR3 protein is CSVFTSGSMDEQFF. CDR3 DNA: TGCAGCGTGTTTACTAGCGGGAGTATGGATGAGCAGTTCTTC.

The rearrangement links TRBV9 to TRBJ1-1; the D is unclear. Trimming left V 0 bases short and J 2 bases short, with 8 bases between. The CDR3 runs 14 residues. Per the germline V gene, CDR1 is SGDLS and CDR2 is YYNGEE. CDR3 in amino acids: CASSVATDNTEAFF. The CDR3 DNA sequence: TGTGCCAGCAGCGTAGCTACAGATAACACTGAAGCTTTCTTT.

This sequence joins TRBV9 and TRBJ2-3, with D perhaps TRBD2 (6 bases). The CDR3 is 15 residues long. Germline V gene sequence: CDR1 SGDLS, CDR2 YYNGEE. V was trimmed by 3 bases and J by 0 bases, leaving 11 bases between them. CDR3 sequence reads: CASSEGGTSTDTQYF. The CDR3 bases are TGTGCCAGCAGCGAGGGCGGGACTAGCACAGATACGCAGTATTTT.

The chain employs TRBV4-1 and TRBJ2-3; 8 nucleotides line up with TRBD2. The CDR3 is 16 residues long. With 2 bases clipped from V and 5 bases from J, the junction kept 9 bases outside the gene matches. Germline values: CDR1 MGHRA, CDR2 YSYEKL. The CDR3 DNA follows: TGCGCCAGCAGCCAATGGGGAGCGGGAGTTAAAGATACGCAGTATTTT. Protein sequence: CASSQWGAGVKDTQYF.

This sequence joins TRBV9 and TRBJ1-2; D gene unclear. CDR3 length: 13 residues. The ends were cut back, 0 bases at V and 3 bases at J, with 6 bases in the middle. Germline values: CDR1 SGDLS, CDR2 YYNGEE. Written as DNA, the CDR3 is TGTGCCAGCAGCGTAGGGAGGGACTATGGCTACACCTTC. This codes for CASSVGRDYGYTF.

The CDR3 loop is CASRYRAGTGGTDTQYF. The CDR3 coding sequence is TGTGCCAGTAGATATCGAGCCGGGACAGGGGGCACAGATACGCAGTATTTT. The chain combines TRBV19 with TRBJ2-3; 10 nucleotides align to TRBD1. The CDR3 runs 17 residues. CDR1 LNHDA and CDR2 SQIVND come from the germline V gene (reference sequence). With V trimmed by 6 bases and J by 1 base, 10 bases remained unmatched. Complete variable domain (other parts from reference TRBV19 and TRBJ2-3): DGGITQSPKYLFRKEGQNVTLSCEQNLNHDAMYWYRQDPGQGLRLIYYSQIVNDFQKGDIAEGYSVSREKKESFPLTVTSAQKNPTAFYLCASRYRAGTGGTDTQYFGPGTRLTVL.